These 2 T cell receptor beta chains were sequenced from one sample in a study of regulatory T cells in long-lasting Graves disease. Arm-PCR of CDR3 regions and iRepertoire HTBI primers were the basis on which TCR beta libraries were built. One entry per CDR3 protein results from TCRdb running MiXCR on the multiplex PCR reads. This table has about 400,000 distinct CDR3 sequences, about 20% appearing once. Regarding time point: persistent/refractory GD, antithyroid drugs over 5 years with positive TRAb. PBMC RNA served as the TCR library source. Sample: peripheral blood mononuclear cells (PBMCs), taken when the disease was refractory, from a patient treated with antithyroid drugs. These receptors originate from a female donor with Graves disease.

In the case of this clonotype: This may arise from a read error, as a much more abundant clone is one base away. The conserved phenylalanine or tryptophan normally closing the CDR3 is absent here, so this likely arose from a read error. The chain combines TRBV10-3 with TRBJ1-1; TRBD1 matches 8 bases. Germline trimming cut 11 bases from V and 5 bases from J; bases unmatched to any gene: 13. Per germline, CDR1 ENHRY and CDR2 SYGVKD. The CDR3 is made up of 14 amino acids. CDR3 sequence reads: CAGRVGQGATEAFS. Written as DNA, the CDR3 is TGTGCCGGGCGTGTGGGTCAGGGGGCTACTGAAGCTTTCTCT.

This clonotype was observed a few times. V gene TRBV11-3 combines with J gene TRBJ2-2; tentatively, D is TRBD2 (7 bases). Germline assignment: CDR1 SGHNT and CDR2 YENEEA. The ends were cut back, 5 bases at V and 1 base at J, with 14 bases in the middle. The CDR3 consists of 16 residues. The CDR3 bases are TGTGCCAGCAGCCCCCGGGGGGCGGGGAACACCGGGGAGCTGTTTTTT. Translation gives CASSPRGAGNTGELFF.